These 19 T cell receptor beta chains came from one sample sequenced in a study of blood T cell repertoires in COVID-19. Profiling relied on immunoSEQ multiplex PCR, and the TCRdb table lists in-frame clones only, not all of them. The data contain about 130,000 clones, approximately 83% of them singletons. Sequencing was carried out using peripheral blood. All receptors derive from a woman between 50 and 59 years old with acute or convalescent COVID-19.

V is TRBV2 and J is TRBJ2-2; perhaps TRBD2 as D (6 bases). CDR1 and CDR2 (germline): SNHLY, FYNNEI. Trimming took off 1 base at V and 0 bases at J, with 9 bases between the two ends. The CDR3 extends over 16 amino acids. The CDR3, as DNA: TGTGCCAGCAGTGAAGTGGAGGGTGCGAACACCGGGGAGCTGTTTTTT. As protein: CASSEVEGANTGELFF. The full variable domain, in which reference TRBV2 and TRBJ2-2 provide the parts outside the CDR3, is EPEVTQTPSHQVTQMGQEVILRCVPISNHLYFYWYRQILGQKVEFLVSFYNNEISEKSEIFDDQFSVERPDGSNFTLKIRSTKLEDSAMYFCASSEVEGANTGELFFGEGSRLTVL.

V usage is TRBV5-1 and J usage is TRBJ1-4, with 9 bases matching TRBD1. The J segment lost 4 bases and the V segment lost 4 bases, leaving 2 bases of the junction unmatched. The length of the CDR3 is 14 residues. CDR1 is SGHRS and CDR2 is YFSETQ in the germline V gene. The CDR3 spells CASSKGQGNEKLFF. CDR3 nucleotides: TGCGCCAGCAGCAAGGGACAGGGTAATGAAAAACTGTTTTTT.

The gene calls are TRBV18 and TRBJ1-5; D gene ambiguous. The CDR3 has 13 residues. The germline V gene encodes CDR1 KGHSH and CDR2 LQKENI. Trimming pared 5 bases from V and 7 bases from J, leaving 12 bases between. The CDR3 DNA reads TGTGCCAGCTCAGGGGAGAGAAGCCAGCCCCAGCATTTT. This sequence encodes CASSGERSQPQHF.

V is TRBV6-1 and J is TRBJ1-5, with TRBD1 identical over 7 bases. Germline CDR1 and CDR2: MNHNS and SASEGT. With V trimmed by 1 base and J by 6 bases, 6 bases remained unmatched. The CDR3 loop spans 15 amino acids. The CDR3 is CASSEGRGRSQPQHF. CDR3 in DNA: TGTGCCAGCAGTGAAGGGAGGGGGCGAAGTCAGCCCCAGCATTTT.

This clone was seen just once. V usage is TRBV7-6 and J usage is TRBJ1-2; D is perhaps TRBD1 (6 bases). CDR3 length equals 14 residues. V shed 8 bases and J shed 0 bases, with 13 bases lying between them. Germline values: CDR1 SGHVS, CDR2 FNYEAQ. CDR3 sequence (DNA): TGTGCCAGCGCCCCAGGGGATACTAACTATGGCTACACCTTC. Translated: CASAPGDTNYGYTF.

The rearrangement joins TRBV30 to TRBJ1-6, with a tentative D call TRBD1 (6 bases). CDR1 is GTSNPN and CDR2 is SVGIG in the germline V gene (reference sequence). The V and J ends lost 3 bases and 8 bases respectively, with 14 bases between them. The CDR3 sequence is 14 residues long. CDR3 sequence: CAWRTGQTDSPLHF. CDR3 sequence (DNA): TGTGCCTGGAGAACCGGACAGACGGATTCACCCCTCCACTTT.

Here the CDR3 DNA reads TGTGCCAGCAGCCCACAGGCCAACGCGGCTTTCTTT. Its translation: CASSPQANAAFF. J is TRBJ1-1 and V is TRBV3-1 (or the pseudogene TRBV3-2), with TRBD1 as a possible D gene (5 bases). CDR1 and CDR2 (germline): LGHDT, YNNKEL (reference sequence). The CDR3 length is 12 residues. V was cut by 4 bases and J by 11 bases, with 14 bases left in between.

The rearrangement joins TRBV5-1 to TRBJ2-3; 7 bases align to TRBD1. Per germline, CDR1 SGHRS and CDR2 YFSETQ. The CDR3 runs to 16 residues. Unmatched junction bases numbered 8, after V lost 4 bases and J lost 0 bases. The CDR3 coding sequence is TGCGCCAGCAGCAGAGGACAGGTCCTGAGCACAGATACGCAGTATTTT. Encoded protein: CASSRGQVLSTDTQYF.

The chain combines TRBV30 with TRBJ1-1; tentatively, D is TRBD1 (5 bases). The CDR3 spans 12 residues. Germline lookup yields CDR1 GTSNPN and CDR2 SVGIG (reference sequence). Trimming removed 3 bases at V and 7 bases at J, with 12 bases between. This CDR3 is CAWRGLSNEAFF. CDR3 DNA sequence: TGTGCCTGGAGGGGACTATCCAATGAAGCTTTCTTT.

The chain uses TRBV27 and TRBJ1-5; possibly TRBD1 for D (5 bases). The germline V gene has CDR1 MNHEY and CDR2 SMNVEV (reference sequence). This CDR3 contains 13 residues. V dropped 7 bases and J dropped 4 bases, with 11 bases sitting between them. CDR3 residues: CASTATGNQPQHF. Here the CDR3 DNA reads TGTGCCAGCACCGCAACAGGAAATCAGCCCCAGCATTTT.

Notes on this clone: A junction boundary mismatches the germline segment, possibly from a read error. CDR3 nucleotide sequence: TGCAGCGTTACATGGGGCCCTAAAGAAAAACTGTTTTTT. It codes for CSVTWGPKEKLFF. The V gene is TRBV29-1, the J gene TRBJ1-4, with a weak D call TRBD1 (5 bases). Germline values: CDR1 SQVTM, CDR2 ANQGSEA. This CDR3 contains 13 residues.

The CDR3 bases are TGTGCGTCTGAACGGGGGAGCTCGAACACCGGGGAGCTGTTTTTT. Its protein product is CASERGSSNTGELFF. The rearrangement links TRBV6-5 to TRBJ2-2; D possibly corresponds to TRBD2 (6 bases). The CDR3 covers 15 residues. The germline V gene has CDR1 MNHEY and CDR2 SVGAGI.

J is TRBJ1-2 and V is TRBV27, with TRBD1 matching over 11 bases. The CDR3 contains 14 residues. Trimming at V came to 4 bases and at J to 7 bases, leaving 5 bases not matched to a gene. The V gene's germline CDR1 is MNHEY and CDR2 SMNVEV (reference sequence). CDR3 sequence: CASSSGQGAGGYTF. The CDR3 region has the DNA TGTGCCAGCAGTTCCGGACAGGGGGCAGGTGGCTACACCTTC.

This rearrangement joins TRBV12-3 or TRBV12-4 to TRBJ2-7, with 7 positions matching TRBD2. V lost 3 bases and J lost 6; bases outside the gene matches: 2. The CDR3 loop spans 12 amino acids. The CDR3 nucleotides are TGTGCCAGCAGTTTGGGGGGGGTCGAGCAGTACTTC. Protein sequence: CASSLGGVEQYF.

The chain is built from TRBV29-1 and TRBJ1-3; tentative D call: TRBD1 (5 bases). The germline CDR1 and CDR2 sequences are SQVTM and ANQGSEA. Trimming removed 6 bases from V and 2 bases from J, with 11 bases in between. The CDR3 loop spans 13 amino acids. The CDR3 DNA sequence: TGCAGCGTCCGAAGGGGCCCTGGAAACACCATATATTTT. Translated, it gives CSVRRGPGNTIYF. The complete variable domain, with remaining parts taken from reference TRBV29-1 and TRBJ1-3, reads SAVISQKPSRDICQRGTSLTIQCQVDSQVTMMFWYRQQPGQSLTLIATANQGSEATYESGFVIDKFPISRPNLTFSTLTVSNMSPEDSSIYLCSVRRGPGNTIYFGEGSWLTVV.

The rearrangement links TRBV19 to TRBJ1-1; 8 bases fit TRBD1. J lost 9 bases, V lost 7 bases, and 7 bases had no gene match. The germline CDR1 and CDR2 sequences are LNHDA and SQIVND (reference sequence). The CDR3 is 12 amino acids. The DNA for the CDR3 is TGTGCCAGTACCACTCAGGGGGCGCAAGCTTTCTTT. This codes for CASTTQGAQAFF.

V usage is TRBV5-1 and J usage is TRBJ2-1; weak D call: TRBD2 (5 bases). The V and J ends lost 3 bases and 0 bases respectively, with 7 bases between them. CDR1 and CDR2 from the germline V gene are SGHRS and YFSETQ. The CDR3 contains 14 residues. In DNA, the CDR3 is TGCGCCAGCAGCTGGGAGAGCTCCTACAATGAGCAGTTCTTC. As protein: CASSWESSYNEQFF.

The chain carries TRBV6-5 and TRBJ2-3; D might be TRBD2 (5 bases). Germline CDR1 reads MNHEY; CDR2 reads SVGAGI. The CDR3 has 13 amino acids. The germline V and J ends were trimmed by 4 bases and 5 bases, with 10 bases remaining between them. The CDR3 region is CASSFLAEDTQYF. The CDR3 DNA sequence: TGTGCCAGCAGTTTTCTAGCTGAAGATACGCAGTATTTT.

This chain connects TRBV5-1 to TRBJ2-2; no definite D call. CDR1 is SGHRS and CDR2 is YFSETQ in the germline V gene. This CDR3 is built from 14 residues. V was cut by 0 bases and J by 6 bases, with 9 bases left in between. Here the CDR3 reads CASSLDSYSGELFF. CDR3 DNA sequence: TGCGCCAGCAGCTTGGACAGTTATTCCGGGGAGCTGTTTTTT.